This T cell receptor (beta chain) emerged from a study of tumor and adjacent non-tumor tissue in lung cancer. At the level of the study: Patients were aged about 31 to 85, some 10 men and about five women, stage I to III.

There are many counts of this clonotype. Its antigen remains unknown. RNA was extracted from bulk tissue without any cell sorting. The normal lung tissue was taken more than 3 cm from the tumor edge. Regarding the study as a whole: Normal lung showed higher cumulative top 100 clone frequency than tumor. Tumor TCR diversity, when higher, was linked to shorter survival.

A modified ARM-PCR protocol with three rounds of nested PCR amplified TCRbeta. TCRdb independently ran MiXCR on the multiplex PCR reads; one entry per CDR3 protein. This sample has approximately 100,000 distinct CDR3 sequences; more than 55% occur once, and the top ten carry roughly 19%. The source material was distant non-tumor lung tissue. This clonotype was obtained from a man younger than 40 with non-small cell lung cancer.

The CDR3 DNA reads TGCAGCGTTGTGAAGGGAGGACGCTATGGCTACACCTTC. Protein product: CSVVKGGRYGYTF. The rearrangement uses TRBV29-1 and TRBJ1-2; D is unclear. Germline V gene data show CDR1 as SQVTM and CDR2 as ANQGSEA. Trimming took off 4 bases at V and 4 bases at J, with 13 bases between the two ends. The CDR3 loop spans 13 amino acids. The variable domain in full, completed from reference TRBV29-1 and TRBJ1-2, reads SAVISQKPSRDICQRGTSLTIQCQVDSQVTMMFWYRQQPGQSLTLIATANQGSEATYESGFVIDKFPISRPNLTFSTLTVSNMSPEDSSIYLCSVVKGGRYGYTFGSGTRLTVV.